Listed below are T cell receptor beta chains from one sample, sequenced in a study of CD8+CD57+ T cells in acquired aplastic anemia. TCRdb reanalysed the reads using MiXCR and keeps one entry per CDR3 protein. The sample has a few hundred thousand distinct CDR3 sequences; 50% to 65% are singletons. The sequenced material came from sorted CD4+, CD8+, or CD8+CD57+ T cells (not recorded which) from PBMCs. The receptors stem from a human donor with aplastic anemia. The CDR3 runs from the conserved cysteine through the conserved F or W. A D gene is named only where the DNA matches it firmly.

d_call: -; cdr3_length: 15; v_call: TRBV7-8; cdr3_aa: CASSSRPRWGETQYF
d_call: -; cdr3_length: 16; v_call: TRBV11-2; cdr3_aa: CASSSNVPGSVYEQYF
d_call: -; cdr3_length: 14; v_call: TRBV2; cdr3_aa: CASSAGRPGETQYF
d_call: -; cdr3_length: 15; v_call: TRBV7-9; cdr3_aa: CASSLGQGRNYGYTF
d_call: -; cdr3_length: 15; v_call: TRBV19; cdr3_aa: CASSPTGSLGDTQYF
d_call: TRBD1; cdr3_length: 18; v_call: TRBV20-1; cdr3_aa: CSASRDRGETVGPYEQYF
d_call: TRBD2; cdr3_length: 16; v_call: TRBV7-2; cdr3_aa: CASSLASGSDTYEQYF
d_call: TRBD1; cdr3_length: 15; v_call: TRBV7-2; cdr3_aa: CASSLEPGQYNEQFF
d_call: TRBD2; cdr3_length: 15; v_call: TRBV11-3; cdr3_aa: CASSSSAGGSNEQFF
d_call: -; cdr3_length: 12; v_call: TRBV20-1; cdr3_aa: CSAGRALDEQYF
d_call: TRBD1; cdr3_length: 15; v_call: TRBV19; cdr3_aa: CASSNSGQGTYEQYF
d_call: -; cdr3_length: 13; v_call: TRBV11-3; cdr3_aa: CASSETVNNEQFF
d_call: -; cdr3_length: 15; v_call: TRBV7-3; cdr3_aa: CASSSGILSYNEQFF
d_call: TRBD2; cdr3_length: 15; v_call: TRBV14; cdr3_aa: CASGGGTASYNEQFF
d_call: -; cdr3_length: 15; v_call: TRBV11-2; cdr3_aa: CASSMGGLSSYEQYF
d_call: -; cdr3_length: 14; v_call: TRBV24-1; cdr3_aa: CATSGGGYNQPQHF
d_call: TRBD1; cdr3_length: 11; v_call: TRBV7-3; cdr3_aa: CASSAGQEEYF
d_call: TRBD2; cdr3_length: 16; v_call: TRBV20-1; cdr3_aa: CSARDRERGLYNEQFF
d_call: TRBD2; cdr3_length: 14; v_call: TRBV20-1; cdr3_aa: CSASPSGRVETQYF
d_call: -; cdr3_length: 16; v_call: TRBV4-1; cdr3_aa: CASSQDRGGTNEKLFF
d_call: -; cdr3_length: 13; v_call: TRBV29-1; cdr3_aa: CSAWRGSSTEAFF
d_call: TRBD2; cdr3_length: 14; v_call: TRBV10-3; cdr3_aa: CAIGGTSGAHEQFF
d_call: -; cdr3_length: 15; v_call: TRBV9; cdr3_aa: CASSVGRVGNSPLHF
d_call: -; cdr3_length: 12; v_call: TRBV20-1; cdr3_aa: CSARLPGTEAFF
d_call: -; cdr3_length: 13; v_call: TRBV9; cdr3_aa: CASSLRQDYGYTF
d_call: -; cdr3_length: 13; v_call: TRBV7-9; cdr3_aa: CASSTGYQAGNTF
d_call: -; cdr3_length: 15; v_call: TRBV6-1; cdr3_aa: CASNETPQTQETQYF
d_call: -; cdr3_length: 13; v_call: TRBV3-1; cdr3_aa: CASSQANRQPQHF
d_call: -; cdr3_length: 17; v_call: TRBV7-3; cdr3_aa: CASSSVRQDLEADTQYF
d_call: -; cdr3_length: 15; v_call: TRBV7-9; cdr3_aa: CASSLGGGDNNEQFF
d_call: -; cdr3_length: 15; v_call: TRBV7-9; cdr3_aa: CASSLGGGFPDTQYF
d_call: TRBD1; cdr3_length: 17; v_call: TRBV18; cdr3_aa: CASSLNAGGGMNTEAFF
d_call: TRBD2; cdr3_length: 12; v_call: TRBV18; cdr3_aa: CASSPGGGEQYF
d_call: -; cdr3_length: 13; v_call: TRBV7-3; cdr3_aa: CASSLQGYTEAFF
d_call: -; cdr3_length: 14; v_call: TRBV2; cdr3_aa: CASSDSGSYNEQFF
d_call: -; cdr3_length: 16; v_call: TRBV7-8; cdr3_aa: CASSYNQGGFNQPQHF
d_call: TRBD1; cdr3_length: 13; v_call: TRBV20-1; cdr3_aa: CSATMTGNTETFF
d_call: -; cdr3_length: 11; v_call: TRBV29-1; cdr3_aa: CSVDRSYGYTF
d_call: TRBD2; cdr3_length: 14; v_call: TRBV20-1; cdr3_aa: CSARGTSGVNEQFF
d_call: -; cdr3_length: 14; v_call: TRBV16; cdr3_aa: CASSQSGMPYGYTF